Presented here are 6 T cell receptor beta chains from one specimen sequenced in a study of human T cells and chemical hapten exposure. Using its own MiXCR run on the RACE reads, TCRdb lists one record per CDR3 protein. Altogether tens of thousands of distinct CDR3 sequences are present, 9% to 10% being singletons, with the ten largest covering roughly 15%. The sample's time point: patch test 3, about 24 weeks after DPC sensitization. Treatment reported: therapeutic diphenylcyclopropenone sensitization with weekly scalp DPC. This sample comprised whole blood, obtained in connection with sensitization to the hapten diphenylcyclopropenone (DPC). The receptor source for this set is a woman aged 40 to 50 with alopecia areata. Some clones in this sample may be carry-over from other donors' samples.

This clonotype was counted a few times. This chain uses TRBV6-1 with TRBJ1-4; D may be TRBD1 (5 bases). Between the trimmed V and J ends, which lost 8 bases and 0 bases, there was a span of 16 bases. The CDR3 has 16 residues. Germline CDR1 reads MNHNS; CDR2 reads SASEGT. CDR3 DNA: TGTGCCAGCGCCGACAGCATACTCACAACTAATGAAAAACTGTTTTTT. Translation: CASADSILTTNEKLFF.

Points on this clonotype: The junction differs from germline at one of its ends, possibly a read error. The chain joins TRBV7-9 to TRBJ2-7; 8 nucleotides line up with TRBD2. Germline CDR1 SEHNR, CDR2 FQNEAQ (reference sequence). CDR3 size: 14 residues. The CDR3 nucleotides are TGTGACAGCAGCTTAGGGACTAGGGCCTACGAGCAGTACTTC. As protein: CDSSLGTRAYEQYF.

This clonotype showed up many times. The gene calls are TRBV7-8 and TRBJ1-4; D remains unclear. Trimming took 5 bases from V and 0 from J, leaving 25 bases between them. CDR1 SGHVS and CDR2 FQNEAQ come from the germline V gene. The CDR3 runs to 20 residues. CDR3 region: CASSLLPPGGFIATNEKLFF. The CDR3 nucleotides read TGTGCCAGCAGCCTCCTACCACCTGGAGGCTTTATTGCAACTAATGAAAAACTGTTTTTT.

This clonotype was recorded a few times. This chain uses TRBV11-2 with TRBJ2-5; TRBD2 aligns across 11 bases. The germline V gene encodes CDR1 SGHAT and CDR2 FQNNGV. Trimming at V came to 3 bases and at J to 5 bases, leaving 5 bases not matched to a gene. This CDR3 is built from 15 residues. The chain's CDR3 is CASSFSGGDYETQYF. As DNA, the CDR3 is TGTGCCAGCAGCTTTAGCGGGGGGGACTACGAGACCCAGTACTTC.

This clonotype occurred many times. The rearrangement links TRBV6-6 to TRBJ1-6; 7 nucleotides align to TRBD1. CDR1 and CDR2 (germline): MNHNY, SVGAGI (reference sequence). Losses at the gene ends were 2 bases for V and 7 bases for J; bases not matched to a gene: 2. This CDR3 contains 14 residues. The chain's CDR3 is CASSYRGGNSPLHF. The CDR3 bases are TGTGCCAGCAGTTACCGAGGGGGCAATTCACCCCTCCACTTT.

The chain has TRBV29-1 and TRBJ2-7; TRBD1 is a possible D gene (6 bases). The CDR3 loop spans 12 amino acids. In germline, CDR1 is SQVTM, CDR2 ANQGSEA. The germline V and J ends were trimmed by 1 base and 7 bases, with 11 bases remaining between them. CDR3 in DNA: TGCAGCGTTGAAGGCCAGGGGAATGAGCAGTACTTC. It is translated as CSVEGQGNEQYF.